Listed below are T cell receptor beta chains from one sample, sequenced in a study of OX40 agonist ivuxolimab in advanced cancers. Measured with immunoSEQ multiplex PCR; TCRdb has only the in-frame clones, and not every one. The table has tens of thousands of clones, 65% to 85% seen once. The specimen comprised CD4+ or CD8+ T cells sorted from blood, sampled in a trial of the OX40 agonist ivuxolimab. Source of these receptors: an adult with an advanced solid tumor such as melanoma, head and neck, liver or kidney cancer. CDR3s include the opening cysteine and the closing phenylalanine or tryptophan. A D gene is named only where the DNA matches it firmly. For some rows the clone size is stated as once, few or many, or as a class when expanded; others skip it.

NA	TRBJ1-1	NA	TRBV2	TGTGCCAGCAGAAAACAAGGGACGGAAACTGAAGCTTTCTTT	CASRKQGTETEAFF
once	TRBJ1-1	NA	TRBV30	TGTGCCTGGAGATCGGGACAGAACACTGAAGCTTTCTTT	CAWRSGQNTEAFF
NA	TRBJ2-2	NA	TRBV11-1	TGTGCCAGCAGCCTTCGTCGGTCCGGGGAGCTGTTTTTT	CASSLRRSGELFF
once	TRBJ2-3	TRBD2	TRBV19	TGTGCCAGTAGAAGCGGGAGGAGAGATACGCAGTATTTT	CASRSGRRDTQYF
NA	TRBJ2-7	NA	TRBV2	TGTGCCAGCGGGGGCCAGGGCAGCTCCTACGAGCAGTACTTC	CASGGQGSSYEQYF
NA	TRBJ1-2	NA	TRBV5-4	TGTGCCAGCAGCTTGTGGGGAGGGGGGGACTATGGCTACACCTTC	CASSLWGGGDYGYTF
NA	TRBJ2-3	NA	TRBV28	TGTGCCAGCAGTTCAGGGGGACTAGTAGGGACAGATACGCAGTATTTT	CASSSGGLVGTDTQYF
NA	TRBJ2-2	NA	TRBV6-4	TGTGCCAGCAGTGATGTCGGCACCGGGGAGCTGTTTTTT	CASSDVGTGELFF
NA	TRBJ2-2	TRBD2	TRBV5-4	TGTGCCAGCAGCTCCAAAGCGGGAAAATCGGGTGGCGGGGAGCTGTTTTTT	CASSSKAGKSGGGELFF
NA	TRBJ1-3	TRBD1	TRBV28	TGTGCCAGCAGTTGGCCTGCGGGACAGTCTGGAAACACCATATATTTT	CASSWPAGQSGNTIYF
NA	TRBJ1-4	NA	TRBV5-1	TGCGCCAGCAGCTTGGGTCAGGGGCTTCAAAATGAAAAACTGTTTTTT	CASSLGQGLQNEKLFF
NA	TRBJ2-3	NA	TRBV2	TGTGCCAGCTCCACCGGAGCAATACAGGGAGATACGCAGTATTTT	CASSTGAIQGDTQYF
few	TRBJ2-6	NA	TRBV5-1	TGCGCCAGCACCCCCGGTGGCCTAGGAGGGGCCAACGTCCTGACTTTC	CASTPGGLGGANVLTF
NA	TRBJ1-1	NA	TRBV11-3	TGTGCCAGCAGCTTAGATAGGAACACTGAAGCTTTCTTT	CASSLDRNTEAFF
NA	TRBJ2-3	TRBD2	TRBV14	TGTGCCAGCAGCCTCCTAGCGGGAGGGCCCACAGATACGCAGTATTTT	CASSLLAGGPTDTQYF
NA	TRBJ2-7	TRBD2	TRBV15	TGTGCCACCAGCACCCCACGGGAGGCTTACGAGCAGTACTTC	CATSTPREAYEQYF
NA	TRBJ2-2	TRBD1	TRBV30	TGTGCCTGGGGGACAGGGGTCACCGGGGAGCTGTTTTTT	CAWGTGVTGELFF
NA	TRBJ2-2	NA	TRBV28	TGTGCCAGCAGTTTCCCCAACAGGGTATCGGCCGGGGAGCTGTTTTTT	CASSFPNRVSAGELFF
many	TRBJ2-2	NA	TRBV4-1	TGCGCCAGCAGCCAAGGGATCACCGGGGAGCTGTTTTTT	CASSQGITGELFF
NA	TRBJ2-1	TRBD1	TRBV28	TGTGCCAGCAGAGGACAGGGGGTGGGTTATGAGCAGTTCTTC	CASRGQGVGYEQFF
once	TRBJ2-4	TRBD2	TRBV7-8	TGTGCCAGCAGCCCATCTTACCGGGGGGTCGACGTGGCCAAAAACATTCAGTACTTC	CASSPSYRGVDVAKNIQYF
NA	TRBJ2-1	TRBD2	TRBV5-4	TGTGCCAGCAGCCGATATAGCGGGAGTTTAGATGAGCAGTTCTTC	CASSRYSGSLDEQFF
NA	TRBJ2-3	NA	TRBV11-2	TGTGCCAGCAACCAGAGCCCGGTCGGAGATACGCAGTATTTT	CASNQSPVGDTQYF
NA	TRBJ2-1	TRBD2	TRBV5-5	TGTGCCAGCAGCCAACTAGCGGAGAATGAGCAGTTCTTC	CASSQLAENEQFF
NA	TRBJ2-7	TRBD2	TRBV5-6	TGTGCCAGCGCCCGGGGGACTAGTAACCTAATCGACGAGCAGTACTTC	CASARGTSNLIDEQYF
NA	TRBJ2-7	NA	TRBV6-1	TGTGCCAGCAGGGTAACGATGAGCGAGCAGTACTTC	CASRVTMSEQYF
NA	TRBJ2-3	TRBD2	TRBV9	TGTGCCAGCAGCGTCGATCGGCGGGAGACCACAGATACGCAGTATTTT	CASSVDRRETTDTQYF
NA	TRBJ1-2	TRBD1	TRBV6-5	TGTGCCAGCAGATTAACAGGGGGCTCTAACTATGGCTACACCTTC	CASRLTGGSNYGYTF
NA	TRBJ2-1	NA	TRBV6-5	TGTGCCAGCAGTTACTCTTACGGACAGTACAATGAGCAGTTCTTC	CASSYSYGQYNEQFF
few	TRBJ2-7	TRBD1	TRBV9	TGTGCCAGCAGCCCGAGCCCCAGGGGGAACGAGCAGTACTTC	CASSPSPRGNEQYF
NA	TRBJ2-3	TRBD2	TRBV18	TGTGCCAGCTCACCACCGCTAGCGGGCACAGATACGCAGTATTTT	CASSPPLAGTDTQYF
NA	TRBJ2-7	TRBD2	TRBV7-2	TGTGCCAGCAGCCCCCCTCGGCGGGAGGGCTTCTACGAGCAGTACTTC	CASSPPRREGFYEQYF
once	TRBJ2-7	NA	TRBV18	TGTGCCAGCTCACGAGACTCAGGGAGCTACGAGCAGTACTTC	CASSRDSGSYEQYF
once	TRBJ2-3	NA	TRBV5-1	TGCGCCAGCAGTCAGGACGGACAGAACACAGATACGCAGTATTTT	CASSQDGQNTDTQYF
NA	TRBJ2-7	TRBD2	TRBV28	TGTGCCAGCAGAGCTAGCGGGAGGGCCTGGTACGAGCAGTACTTC	CASRASGRAWYEQYF
few	TRBJ1-2	NA	TRBV29-1	TGCAGCGTGCCCGGGACGACGGGCGGCTACACCTTC	CSVPGTTGGYTF
NA	TRBJ2-2	TRBD1	TRBV2	TGTGCCAGCAGCCCTGACAGGGTGGAGAACACCGGGGAGCTGTTTTTT	CASSPDRVENTGELFF
NA	TRBJ2-7	NA	TRBV5-6	TGTGCCAGCAGCGGAGTCTCCTACGAGCAGTACTTC	CASSGVSYEQYF
few	TRBJ2-2	NA	TRBV19	TGTGCCAGTAGTACAAGGGGGACACCTTACACCGGGGAGCTGTTTTTT	CASSTRGTPYTGELFF
NA	TRBJ1-1	NA	TRBV11-2	TGTGCCAGCAGGCCGGTAGGGCCGGCTTTCTTT	CASRPVGPAFF
NA	TRBJ2-7	TRBD1	TRBV7-9	TGTGCCAGCAGCTCGGGACAGGGGACCTACGAGCAGTACTTC	CASSSGQGTYEQYF
NA	TRBJ1-5	NA	TRBV28	TGTGCCAGCAGCACCCGGTCAGGGGTTGGGGGGGAGCCCCAGCATTTT	CASSTRSGVGGEPQHF
NA	TRBJ1-4	NA	TRBV7-6	TGTGCCAGCAGCTTGGATGACAAAGGCGGTAATGAAAAACTGTTTTTT	CASSLDDKGGNEKLFF
NA	TRBJ2-7	TRBD2	TRBV5-1	TGCGCCAGCAGCTTGGCTCTAGCGGGAGGCAACGAGCAGTACTTC	CASSLALAGGNEQYF